This entry features one T cell receptor (beta chain) sequence. Its specificity is not known. The data were taken from a study of cytotoxic CD8 clonotypes in ibrutinib-treated CLL. V was shortened by 1 base and J by 4 bases, with 8 bases between the two germline ends. This CDR3 spans 13 amino acids. Germline values: CDR1 SGHTA, CDR2 FQGNSA. Library input was roughly 1.8 micrograms of DNA from cryopreserved PBMCs. General observations from the study: Baseline clonality was higher than in age-matched healthy donors and moved in step with circulating CD8+ T-cell counts. Before falling back toward baseline at progression, clonality had risen at the time of ibrutinib response.

Here immunoSEQ multiplex PCR was the method, and the copy in TCRdb shows in-frame clones only, minus some. The sample lists around 40,000 clones; around 70% were seen once. The chain has TRBV7-2 and TRBJ2-7, with D unclear. The clonotype originates from a human donor with chronic lymphocytic leukemia. Sequencing used PBMCs, obtained at disease progression, from a patient treated with ibrutinib. The CDR3 DNA is TGTGCCAGCAGCTTAGTTTCAGTTTACGAGCAGTACTTC. It specifies CASSLVSVYEQYF.